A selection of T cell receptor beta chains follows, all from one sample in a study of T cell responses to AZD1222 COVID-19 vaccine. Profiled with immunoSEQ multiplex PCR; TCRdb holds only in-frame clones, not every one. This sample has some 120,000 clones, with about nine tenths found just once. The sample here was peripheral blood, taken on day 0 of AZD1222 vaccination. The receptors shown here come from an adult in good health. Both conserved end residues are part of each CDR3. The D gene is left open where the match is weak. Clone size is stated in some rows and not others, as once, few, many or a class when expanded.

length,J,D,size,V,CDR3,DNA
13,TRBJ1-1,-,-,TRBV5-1,CASSPQVGYEAFF,TGCGCCAGCAGCCCTCAGGTCGGCTACGAAGCTTTCTTT
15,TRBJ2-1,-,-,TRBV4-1,CASSQTATRTYEQFF,TGCGCCAGCAGCCAGACGGCGACTCGAACCTATGAGCAGTTCTTC
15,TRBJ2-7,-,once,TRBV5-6,CASSPNGLLYYEQYF,TGTGCCAGCAGCCCGAACGGCCTCTTGTACTACGAGCAGTACTTC
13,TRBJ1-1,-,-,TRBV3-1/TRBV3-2,CASSPTANTEAFF,TGTGCCAGCAGCCCCACAGCGAACACTGAAGCTTTCTTT
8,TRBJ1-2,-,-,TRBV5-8,CASTVYTF,TGTGCCAGCACGGTCTACACCTTC
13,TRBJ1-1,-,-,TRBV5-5,CASSQGPDTEAFF,TGTGCCAGCAGTCAGGGCCCTGACACTGAAGCTTTCTTT
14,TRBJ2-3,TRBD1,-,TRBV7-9,CASSLAGGGLTQYF,TGTGCCAGCAGCTTAGCAGGGGGCGGACTTACGCAGTATTTT
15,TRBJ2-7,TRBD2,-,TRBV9,CASSVAGGGAYEQYF,TGTGCCAGCAGCGTAGCGGGCGGGGGTGCCTACGAGCAGTACTTC
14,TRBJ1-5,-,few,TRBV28,CASTPGGINQPQHF,TGTGCCAGCACCCCGGGGGGTATCAATCAGCCCCAGCATTTT
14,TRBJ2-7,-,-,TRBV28,CASSFGRSSYEQYF,TGTGCCAGCAGTTTCGGCCGAAGCTCCTACGAGCAGTACTTC
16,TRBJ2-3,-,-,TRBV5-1,CASSLIAGASTDTQYF,TGCGCCAGCAGCTTAATAGCAGGGGCGAGCACAGATACGCAGTATTTT
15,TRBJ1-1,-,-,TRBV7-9,CASSRSRIKDTEAFF,TGTGCCAGCAGCCGTAGTCGTATCAAGGACACTGAAGCTTTCTTT
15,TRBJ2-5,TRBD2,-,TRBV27,CASRDSSGVQETQYF,TGTGCCAGCAGGGACTCTAGCGGGGTCCAAGAGACCCAGTACTTC
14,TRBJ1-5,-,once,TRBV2,CASSAGSPNQPQHF,TGTGCCAGCAGTGCGGGCAGCCCAAATCAGCCCCAGCATTTT
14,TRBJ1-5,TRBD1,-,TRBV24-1,CATSKGRGDQPQHF,TGTGCCACCAGCAAGGGCAGGGGGGATCAGCCCCAGCATTTT
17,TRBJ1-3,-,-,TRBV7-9,CASVWGFSGGSGNTIYF,TGTGCCAGCGTCTGGGGGTTCAGCGGGGGCTCTGGAAACACCATATATTTT